This T cell receptor beta chain was documented in a study of identical twins. Per the germline V gene, CDR1 is SEHNR and CDR2 is FQNEAQ (reference sequence). There are 15 residues in the CDR3. The trim removed 5 bases at V and 5 bases at J, leaving 10 bases unmatched. Each cDNA held unique molecular identifiers, and template switching gave it a universal primer site. Via MiXCR, TCRdb re-called the 5' RACE reads, giving one row per CDR3 protein. Of more than 600,000 distinct CDR3 sequences listed, about 20% are singletons. These data also formed part of another study, on T cells expressing NK-cell markers. That source notes: In a handful of donors, dominant clonotypes made up about 28.3-65% of CD3+CD56-NKG2C+ cells.

The sequence was obtained from a woman under 30 in good health. Sequencing used PBMCs. This chain uses TRBV7-9 with TRBJ2-3, with TRBD1 identical over 7 bases. This CDR3 is CASSPPGTVIDTQYF. In DNA, the CDR3 is TGTGCCAGCAGCCCCCCCGGGACAGTAATAGATACGCAGTATTTT. Supplemented by reference TRBV7-9 and TRBJ2-3, the full variable domain reads DTGVSQNPRHKITKRGQNVTFRCDPISEHNRLYWYRQTLGQGPEFLTYFQNEAQLEKSRLLSDRFSAERPKGSFSTLEIQRTEQGDSAMYLCASSPPGTVIDTQYFGPGTRLTVL.